The 32 T cell receptor beta chains below come from one sample, sequenced in a study of T-cell reconstitution after alpha-beta-depleted transplantation in children. This sample's TCRbeta library carried unique molecular identifier barcodes. TCRdb analysed the PCR reads with MiXCR anew, one entry per CDR3 protein. This table holds over 550,000 distinct CDR3 sequences, about 11% found once. This material consisted of PBMCs from the stem cell graft donor, taken from the stem cell graft. These receptors originate from a human donor who donated a stem cell graft to a child with acute myeloid leukemia.

This clonotype was detected only a few times. The V and J genes are TRBV5-1 and TRBJ1-3, with 9 bases aligning to TRBD1. Germline values: CDR1 SGHRS, CDR2 YFSETQ. CDR3 size: 15 residues. The J segment lost 2 bases and the V segment lost 5 bases, leaving 5 bases of the junction unmatched. CDR3 DNA: TGCGCCAGCAGTTCTCGACAGGGGGCTGGAAACACCATATATTTT. It specifies CASSSRQGAGNTIYF.

This clonotype was seen a few times. The chain joins TRBV5-1 to TRBJ2-6, with D perhaps assigned TRBD1 or TRBD2 (5 bases each). Looked up from germline, CDR1 is SGHRS and CDR2 is YFSETQ. The length of the CDR3 is 21 residues. The V end lost 0 bases, the J end lost 1 base, and 23 bases lay between the germline ends. CDR3 nucleotide sequence: TGCGCCAGCAGCTTGGATTCGAGGGGACGGGACCGTACTTCTGGGGCCAACGTCCTGACTTTC. This codes for CASSLDSRGRDRTSGANVLTF.

The chain recombines TRBV3-1 with TRBJ2-7; possibly TRBD2 for D (6 bases). The CDR3 totals 14 residues. V was pared by 1 base and J by 7 bases, with 14 bases between. Germline V gene lookup returns CDR1 LGHDT and CDR2 YNNKEL (reference sequence). CDR3 coding DNA: TGTGCCAGCAGCCAAGGTAGCGGCCTCTCGGAGCAGTACTTC. Translation: CASSQGSGLSEQYF.

This clonotype has ten or more counts. The genes are TRBV29-1 and TRBJ1-1; 9 bases are a match to TRBD1. V gave up 4 bases and J gave up 7 bases; unmatched junction bases: 10. CDR1 is SQVTM and CDR2 is ANQGSEA in the germline V gene. This CDR3 contains 14 residues. In DNA, the CDR3 is TGCAGCGTTGTCCCCCCCCGGGACAGGGATGAAGCTTTCTTT. Amino acids: CSVVPPRDRDEAFF.

There are a few counts of this clonotype. This chain uses TRBV7-9 with TRBJ2-1; D call uncertain. The CDR3 extends over 15 amino acids. V was pared by 10 bases and J by 0 bases, with 16 bases between. CDR1 is SEHNR, CDR2 FQNEAQ, per germline (reference sequence). The CDR3 DNA reads TGTGCCATAGTCGAGCATAGGAGCTCCTACAATGAGCAGTTCTTC. It translates to CAIVEHRSSYNEQFF.

This clonotype was observed a handful of times. V gene TRBV4-2 combines with J gene TRBJ1-3; a weak D match, TRBD1 (5 bases). The CDR3 contains 15 residues. Trimming stripped 1 base from V and 4 bases from J, with 11 bases between. In germline, CDR1 is LGHNA, CDR2 YNFKEQ. CDR3 DNA: TGTGCCAGCAGCCAAGGTGGGACTGGCGGAAACACCATATATTTT. Residues: CASSQGGTGGNTIYF.

This clonotype was counted a few times. The V gene is TRBV6-6, the J gene TRBJ1-5, with a weak D call TRBD1 (6 bases). V lost 10 bases, J lost 6 bases, and 16 bases lay in between. This CDR3 is 13 amino acids long. Germline values: CDR1 MNHNY, CDR2 SVGAGI (reference sequence). The CDR3 sequence is CATGQPRGQPQHF. As DNA, the CDR3 is TGTGCCACCGGACAGCCACGGGGTCAGCCCCAGCATTTT.

The table lists this clonotype with a few counts. V and J are TRBV28 and TRBJ2-1, with D possibly matching TRBD1 (6 bases). V gave up 4 bases and J gave up 8 bases, with 15 bases separating them. The CDR3 totals 14 residues. Germline V gene lookup returns CDR1 MDHEN and CDR2 SYDVKM. This CDR3 reads CASSSTDRRHEQFF. CDR3 bases: TGTGCCAGCAGTTCGACCGACAGGCGGCATGAGCAGTTCTTC.

Many counts were recorded for this clonotype. The genes are TRBV14 and TRBJ2-7, with TRBD1 identical over 8 bases. The CDR3 spans 15 residues. J gave up 3 bases and V 5 bases, and 9 bases lay outside the gene matches. Per the germline V gene, CDR1 is SGHDN and CDR2 is FVKESK. The CDR3 spells CASSSAPGQDYEQYF. The CDR3 DNA sequence: TGTGCCAGCAGCTCAGCCCCGGGACAGGACTACGAGCAGTACTTC. Full variable domain (outside the CDR3, taken from reference TRBV14 and TRBJ2-7): EAGVTQFPSHSVIEKGQTVTLRCDPISGHDNLYWYRRVMGKEIKFLLHFVKESKQDESGMPNNRFLAERTGGTYSTLKVQPAELEDSGVYFCASSSAPGQDYEQYFGPGTRLTVT.

This clonotype has just a few counts. This CDR3 reads CASSLGGSHNEQFF. For the CDR3, the DNA is TGTGCCAGCAGTTTGGGCGGGAGCCACAATGAGCAGTTCTTC. The chain links TRBV12-3 or TRBV12-4 to TRBJ2-1, with 7 bases that match TRBD2. The CDR3 is 14 residues long. V shed 3 bases and J 5 bases; nucleotides not matched to a gene: 4.

The chain links TRBV20-1 to TRBJ2-5; unclear D gene. The length of the CDR3 is 14 residues. V lost 3 bases, J lost 0 bases, and 11 bases lay in between. From germline, CDR1 is DFQATT and CDR2 SNEGSKA (reference sequence). CDR3 in DNA: TGCAGTGCTAGTCCAGGCTGGGACCAAGAGACCCAGTACTTC. This codes for CSASPGWDQETQYF.

This clonotype was found a few times. The chain carries TRBV20-1 and TRBJ1-2, with no clear D. V was pared by 3 bases and J by 8 bases, with 13 bases between. The CDR3 is made up of 12 amino acids. Germline-derived CDR1 and CDR2 are DFQATT and SNEGSKA (reference sequence). The DNA of the CDR3 is TGCAGTGCTAGTTTCAGAATGGGAGGCTACACCTTC. Translating it yields CSASFRMGGYTF.

This chain connects TRBV12-5 to TRBJ2-5; TRBD2 matches at 8 bases. This CDR3 spans 15 amino acids. V was pared by 6 bases and J by 0 bases, with 6 bases of the junction left unmatched. Germline V gene lookup returns CDR1 LGHNT and CDR2 FRNRAP. The CDR3 region is CASGEAGAYQETQYF. CDR3 nucleotide sequence: TGTGCTAGTGGCGAAGCGGGGGCGTACCAAGAGACCCAGTACTTC.

Regarding this clonotype: At one end, the junction sequence differs from germline, possibly due to a read error. The chain employs TRBV20-1 and TRBJ2-5; a possible D gene is TRBD2 (5 bases). This CDR3 has 11 residues. CDR1 is DFQATT, CDR2 SNEGSKA, per germline (reference sequence). The CDR3 sequence: CSARDWETPYF. CDR3 nucleotides: TGCAGTGCTAGAGATTGGGAGACCCCGTACTTC.

This clonotype was picked up a small number of times. The gene calls are TRBV28 and TRBJ2-2; 7 bases line up with TRBD1. The germline V gene has CDR1 MDHEN and CDR2 SYDVKM. This CDR3 contains 16 residues. J gave up 5 bases and V 1 base, and 7 bases lay outside the gene matches. The CDR3 sequence: CASSLFRQGITGELFF. CDR3 nucleotides: TGTGCCAGCAGTTTATTCAGACAGGGAATAACCGGGGAGCTGTTTTTT.

This clonotype was seen only a few times. This rearrangement joins TRBV4-2 to TRBJ2-7; perhaps TRBD2 as D (6 bases). The CDR3 is made up of 17 amino acids. Trimming left V 0 bases short and J 0 bases short, with 15 bases between. Per germline, CDR1 LGHNA and CDR2 YNFKEQ. This chain's CDR3 is CASSQDLLAPSSYEQYF. The DNA of the CDR3 is TGTGCCAGCAGCCAAGATCTACTAGCACCGAGCTCCTACGAGCAGTACTTC.

The table lists this clonotype with a few counts. The chain carries TRBV4-3 and TRBJ1-1; D is possibly TRBD1 (6 bases). This CDR3 comprises 13 residues. The V end was cut by 2 bases, the J end by 7 bases, with 11 bases between. Looked up from germline, CDR1 is LGHNA and CDR2 is YSLEER. The DNA of the CDR3 is TGCGCCAGCAGCCAAATTACAGGGATTGAAGCTTTCTTT. As protein: CASSQITGIEAFF.

V is TRBV7-2 and J is TRBJ2-3, with D perhaps matching TRBD1 (6 bases). Germline lookup yields CDR1 SGHTA and CDR2 FQGNSA. This CDR3 contains 13 residues. Trimming shortened V by 5 bases and J by 4 bases, and 10 bases separated the two germline ends. Here the CDR3 reads CASSPQGSDTQYF. The CDR3, as DNA: TGTGCCAGCAGCCCACAGGGATCAGATACGCAGTATTTT.

This clonotype was found many times. The rearrangement links TRBV7-9 to TRBJ2-5, with 9 bases that match TRBD2. The CDR3 extends over 14 amino acids. Germline V lookup: CDR1 SEHNR, CDR2 FQNEAQ (reference sequence). Trimming took 3 bases from V and 4 from J; bases not matched to a gene: 3. The CDR3 region is CASSFAGGTETQYF. CDR3 nucleotide sequence: TGTGCCAGCAGCTTTGCGGGAGGGACAGAGACCCAGTACTTC.

The genes are TRBV28 and TRBJ2-3, with D uncertain. The CDR3 spans 13 residues. The germline gives CDR1 MDHEN, CDR2 SYDVKM. The ends were cut back, 7 bases at V and 3 bases at J, with 11 bases in the middle. Written as DNA, the CDR3 is TGTGCCAGCACCAACCTGGGTACAGATACGCAGTATTTT. It encodes CASTNLGTDTQYF.

This clonotype was seen a few times. The rearrangement joins TRBV4-2 to TRBJ1-1; a weak D match, TRBD1 (5 bases). This CDR3 region has 13 residues. Germline V gene data show CDR1 as LGHNA and CDR2 as YNFKEQ. Between the trimmed V and J ends, which lost 0 bases and 7 bases, there was a span of 9 bases. CDR3 DNA sequence: TGTGCCAGCAGCCAAGAGCAGGGATTTGAAGCTTTCTTT. Translation gives CASSQEQGFEAFF.

This clonotype has ten or more counts. V gene TRBV10-3 combines with J gene TRBJ2-3; 7 bases map to TRBD1. V was pared by 5 bases and J by 6 bases, with 11 bases of the junction left unmatched. The length of the CDR3 is 15 residues. Germline V gene lookup returns CDR1 ENHRY and CDR2 SYGVKD. DNA of the CDR3: TGTGCCATCAGTCGGGACAGTCCTTCTGTCGATACGCAGTATTTT. Residues: CAISRDSPSVDTQYF.

This clonotype was counted between two and nine times. This chain links TRBV7-9 with TRBJ1-6; 7 nucleotides match TRBD1. The CDR3 spans 16 residues. Trimming took 2 bases from V and 5 from J; bases not matched to a gene: 6. Germline V gene data show CDR1 as SEHNR and CDR2 as FQNEAQ (reference sequence). The CDR3 region has the DNA TGTGCCAGCAGCTTACCAGGGGGAAAGGATAATTCACCCCTCCACTTT. Amino acid sequence: CASSLPGGKDNSPLHF.

Many counts were recorded for this clonotype. The rearrangement links TRBV28 to TRBJ2-7; D is tentatively TRBD1 or TRBD2 (6 bases each). Germline CDR1 reads MDHEN; CDR2 reads SYDVKM. The germline V and J ends were trimmed by 6 bases and 1 base, with 16 bases remaining between them. This CDR3 spans 15 amino acids. The chain's CDR3 is CASSLGGITSYEQYF. CDR3 DNA sequence: TGTGCCAGCAGCTTAGGGGGGATAACTTCCTACGAGCAGTACTTC.

In this sample, this clonotype turned up a few times. The chain carries TRBV11-2 and TRBJ2-1; TRBD2 matches at 8 bases. The CDR3 covers 17 residues. Unmatched junction bases numbered 11, after V lost 0 bases and J lost 7 bases. Germline CDR1 is SGHAT and CDR2 is FQNNGV. The CDR3 loop reads CASSLEAREGLWNEQFF. DNA of the CDR3: TGTGCCAGCAGCTTAGAAGCACGGGAGGGCCTTTGGAATGAGCAGTTCTTC.

This clonotype was seen many times. This rearrangement joins TRBV9 to TRBJ2-5; TRBD1 is a possible D gene (5 bases). V was pared by 0 bases and J by 0 bases, with 12 bases between. CDR1 SGDLS and CDR2 YYNGEE come from the germline V gene. The CDR3 totals 16 residues. The chain's CDR3 is CASSVATVGHQETQYF. CDR3 in DNA: TGTGCCAGCAGCGTAGCTACTGTGGGGCACCAAGAGACCCAGTACTTC. The variable domain in full, with the rest retrieved from reference TRBV9 and TRBJ2-5, is DSGVTQTPKHLITATGQRVTLRCSPRSGDLSVYWYQQSLDQGLQFLIQYYNGEERAKGNILERFSAQQFPDLHSELNLSSLELGDSALYFCASSVATVGHQETQYFGPGTRLLVL.

This clonotype was recorded many times. This rearrangement joins TRBV5-1 to TRBJ2-3; 16 bases align to TRBD2. V dropped 4 bases and J dropped 2; count of bases not matched to a gene: 4. The germline V gene has CDR1 SGHRS and CDR2 YFSETQ. The CDR3 extends over 17 amino acids. Here the CDR3 reads CASSRGLAGGTTDTQYF. DNA of the CDR3: TGCGCCAGCAGCCGGGGACTAGCGGGAGGGACCACAGATACGCAGTATTTT.

This clonotype occurred a few times. The J gene is TRBJ2-3, the V gene TRBV7-2, with 12 positions matching TRBD2. Looked up from germline, CDR1 is SGHTA and CDR2 is FQGNSA. The junction had 3 bases not matched to a gene; V was cut back by 1 base and J by 4 bases. This CDR3 is built from 16 residues. The chain's CDR3 is CASSLGTSGNSDTQYF. The CDR3 region has the DNA TGTGCCAGCAGCTTAGGGACTAGCGGGAACTCAGATACGCAGTATTTT.

At least ten counts were recorded for this clonotype. The chain has TRBV24-1 and TRBJ2-1; D ambiguous. The CDR3 has 15 amino acids. Germline CDR1 and CDR2: KGHDR and SFDVKD. Trimming pared 0 bases from V and 2 bases from J, leaving 7 bases between. The CDR3 DNA is TGTGCCACCAGTGATTTGGGCGGTGCCTACAATGAGCAGTTCTTC. It encodes CATSDLGGAYNEQFF.

This chain links TRBV6-2 or TRBV6-3 with TRBJ2-1, with no clear D. The CDR3 consists of 12 residues. The V gene lost 2 bases and the J gene lost 12 bases, with 11 bases spanning the gap. Germline CDR1 is MNHEY and CDR2 is SVGEGT. The CDR3, as DNA: TGTGCCAGCAGTTACACTTATGTCGTGCAGTTCTTC. This encodes CASSYTYVVQFF.

The V and J genes are TRBV7-3 and TRBJ2-3; 8 bases line up with TRBD1. The CDR3 length is 14 residues. Germline V gene data show CDR1 as SGHTA and CDR2 as FQGTGA. Trimming cost V 3 bases and J 4 bases; bases outside gene matches: 3. In DNA, the CDR3 is TGTGCCAGCAGCTTTGGGGGACAGGCAGATACGCAGTATTTT. Residues: CASSFGGQADTQYF.

This clonotype has a count of ten or more. This chain joins TRBV5-1 and TRBJ1-2; D gene unclear. The germline CDR1 and CDR2 sequences are SGHRS and YFSETQ. The CDR3 is 13 residues long. Trimming took off 0 bases at V and 4 bases at J, with 7 bases between the two ends. Written as DNA, the CDR3 is TGCGCCAGCAGCTTGGACAGCACCTATGGCTACACCTTC. It encodes CASSLDSTYGYTF.